The 9 T cell receptor beta chains given below trace back to one sample, sequenced in a study of T cell repertoires in cytomegalovirus infection. TCRdb re-called the reads with MiXCR, one entry per CDR3 protein. The table lists a few hundred thousand distinct CDR3 sequences, around 27% of them singletons. Input material: PBMCs. All receptors derive from a human donor in good health (CMV status not recorded). Some clones in this sample may be carry-over from other donors' samples.

For this clonotype: A much larger clone sits a single nucleotide away, making a read error possible. The chain is built from TRBV6-2 or TRBV6-3 and TRBJ2-5; the D is unclear. This CDR3 has 13 residues. Germline values: CDR1 MNHEY, CDR2 SVGEGT. The CDR3 here is CASSYVRQETQHF. The DNA for the CDR3 is TGTGCCAGCAGTTACGTGCGGCAAGAGACCCAGCACTTC.

This clonotype turned up a few times. The chain employs TRBV7-6 and TRBJ2-1, with D perhaps matching TRBD2 (6 bases). Germline CDR1 and CDR2: SGHVS and FNYEAQ. V was clipped by 5 bases and J by 0 bases, with 23 bases between them. The CDR3 is 19 amino acids. The DNA of the CDR3 is TGTGCCAGCAGCCCACGTCGCGGGGATGGGGGACGCTCCTACAATGAGCAGTTCTTC. This sequence encodes CASSPRRGDGGRSYNEQFF. Looking up the rest from reference TRBV7-6 and TRBJ2-1 gives the full variable domain: GAGVSQSPRYKVTKRGQDVALRCDPISGHVSLYWYRQALGQGPEFLTYFNYEAQQDKSGLPNDRFSAERPEGSISTLTIQRTEQRDSAMYRCASSPRRGDGGRSYNEQFFGPGTRLTVL.

Many counts were recorded for this clonotype. The chain links TRBV7-2 to TRBJ2-1, with D tentatively TRBD2 (6 bases). CDR3 length: 15 amino acids. Germline CDR1 reads SGHTA; CDR2 reads FQGNSA. V lost 4 bases and J 1 base, leaving 11 bases between the germline ends. CDR3 loop: CASSYATRSYNEQFF. The CDR3 DNA reads TGTGCCAGCAGCTACGCGACTAGATCCTACAATGAGCAGTTCTTC. Using reference TRBV7-2 and TRBJ2-1 for the parts outside the CDR3, the full variable domain is GAGVSQSPSNKVTEKGKDVELRCDPISGHTALYWYRQSLGQGLEFLIYFQGNSAPDKSGLPSDRFSAERTGGSVSTLTIQRTQQEDSAVYLCASSYATRSYNEQFFGPGTRLTVL.

This clonotype was found a few times. The chain links TRBV28 to TRBJ1-4; unclear D gene. The CDR3 is 14 amino acids. Trimming took 2 bases from V and 4 from J, leaving 8 bases between them. Germline V gene lookup returns CDR1 MDHEN and CDR2 SYDVKM. The CDR3 region has the DNA TGTGCCAGCAGTTTAGAGATGTATAATGAAAAACTGTTTTTT. As protein: CASSLEMYNEKLFF. Full variable domain (remainder filled in from reference TRBV28 and TRBJ1-4): DVKVTQSSRYLVKRTGEKVFLECVQDMDHENMFWYRQDPGLGLRLIYFSYDVKMKEKGDIPEGYSVSREKKERFSLILESASTNQTSMYLCASSLEMYNEKLFFGSGTQLSVL.

The V and J genes are TRBV7-9 and TRBJ1-3, with 10 bases that match TRBD1. The CDR3 runs 20 residues. V shed 4 bases and J 1 base; nucleotides not matched to a gene: 16. Germline lookup yields CDR1 SEHNR and CDR2 FQNEAQ (reference sequence). The CDR3 reads CASSSPNTTGTGVSGNTIYF. CDR3 nucleotide sequence: TGTGCCAGCAGCTCACCCAACACCACCGGGACAGGGGTTTCTGGAAACACCATATATTTT.

CDR3 residues: CASSIGSTSEETQYF. The DNA of the CDR3 is TGTGCCAGCAGCATAGGAAGCACTAGCGAAGAGACCCAGTACTTC. The chain is built from TRBV7-9 and TRBJ2-5; 7 positions agree with TRBD2. V trimming: 5 bases; J trimming: 3 bases; junction bases outside the gene matches: 9. The germline V gene has CDR1 SEHNR and CDR2 FQNEAQ (reference sequence). CDR3 length: 15 amino acids.

This clonotype has ten or more counts. V and J are TRBV7-2 and TRBJ2-7, with D possibly matching TRBD2 (5 bases). The CDR3 runs 13 residues. Germline CDR1 SGHTA, CDR2 FQGNSA. The germline V and J ends were trimmed by 4 bases and 4 bases, with 11 bases remaining between them. In nucleotides, the CDR3 is TGTGCCAGCAGCTCCTCCGGGGTTTACGAGCAGTACTTC. Translating it yields CASSSSGVYEQYF.

Ten or more counts support this clonotype. The V call is TRBV7-2, the J call TRBJ2-3; TRBD2 is a possible D gene (5 bases). Trimming left V 3 bases short and J 0 bases short, with 13 bases between. The CDR3 is made up of 16 amino acids. Germline assignment: CDR1 SGHTA and CDR2 FQGNSA. CDR3 loop: CASSFPADSSTDTQYF. CDR3 sequence (DNA): TGTGCCAGCAGCTTCCCAGCGGACTCTAGCACAGATACGCAGTATTTT.

Remarks on this clonotype: This may arise from a read error, as a much more abundant clone is one base away. The chain recombines TRBV7-2 with TRBJ2-2, with unresolved D. Germline CDR1 is SGHTA and CDR2 is FQGNSA. The CDR3 is 15 amino acids. Between the trimmed V and J ends, which lost 1 base and 5 bases, there was a span of 11 bases. Here the CDR3 reads CASSLGKRLTGELFF. The CDR3 DNA reads as TGTGCCAGCAGCTTAGGAAAAAGGCTGACCGGGGAGCTGTTTTTT.